These 6 T cell receptor beta chains share one sample of origin, sequenced in a study of siplizumab effects on memory and regulatory T cells. The method was immunoSEQ multiplex PCR; TCRdb's version includes in-frame clones alone and lacks a portion of them. In the table there are about 94,000 clones, 94% of which are singletons. The specimen sequenced was non-Treg CD4+ T cells sorted from blood. These receptors were obtained from a human donor in good health.

The chain links TRBV11-2 to TRBJ2-6, with D maybe TRBD2 (6 bases). Germline V lookup: CDR1 SGHAT, CDR2 FQNNGV. The CDR3 is 18 amino acids. V was clipped by 7 bases and J by 0 bases, with 19 bases between them. The CDR3 loop is CASTTSLGGRSGANVLTF. The CDR3 bases are TGTGCCAGCACGACCTCCCTGGGGGGACGCTCTGGGGCCAACGTCCTGACTTTC. The full variable domain, in which reference TRBV11-2 and TRBJ2-6 provide the parts outside the CDR3, is EAGVAQSPRYKIIEKRQSVAFWCNPISGHATLYWYQQILGQGPKLLIQFQNNGVVDDSQLPKDRFSAERLKGVDSTLKIQPAKLEDSAVYLCASTTSLGGRSGANVLTFGAGSRLTVL.

V usage is TRBV19 and J usage is TRBJ2-5; 8 bases align to TRBD2. From germline, CDR1 is LNHDA and CDR2 SQIVND (reference sequence). The junction had 7 bases not matched to a gene; V was cut back by 2 bases and J by 5 bases. This CDR3 is built from 15 residues. The CDR3: CASSIYREGRETQYF. CDR3 coding DNA: TGTGCCAGTAGTATATACCGGGAGGGCCGGGAGACCCAGTACTTC.

A word on this clone: Other DNA sequences in this specimen translate into the identical CDR3. The gene calls are TRBV2 and TRBJ2-7; TRBD1 might be the D (5 bases). The V gene's germline CDR1 is SNHLY and CDR2 FYNNEI. CDR3 length: 12 residues. Trimming cost V 4 bases and J 4 bases, with 8 bases left between them. The CDR3 here is CASSGSGYEQYF. DNA for the CDR3: TGTGCCAGCAGTGGTTCAGGGTACGAGCAGTACTTC.

V and J are TRBV5-4 and TRBJ1-1; D ambiguous. The V gene lost 2 bases and the J gene lost 7 bases, with 12 bases spanning the gap. The CDR3 sequence is 13 residues long. CDR1 is SGHNT, CDR2 YYREEE, per germline (reference sequence). The CDR3 sequence: CASSLLGSGEAFF. CDR3 nucleotides: TGTGCCAGCAGCTTACTGGGGAGCGGTGAAGCTTTCTTT. The variable domain in full, completed from reference TRBV5-4 and TRBJ1-1, reads ETGVTQSPTHLIKTRGQQVTLRCSSQSGHNTVSWYQQALGQGPQFIFQYYREEENGRGNFPPRFSGLQFPNYSSELNVNALELDDSALYLCASSLLGSGEAFFGQGTRLTVV.

This clone was detected once. The gene calls are TRBV6-6 and TRBJ2-7; possible D gene TRBD1, 5 bases. The CDR3 contains 13 residues. CDR1 is MNHNY and CDR2 is SVGAGI in the germline V gene (reference sequence). Trimming removed 2 bases at V and 0 bases at J, with 5 bases between. This CDR3 reads CASSYQGSYEQYF. The CDR3 region has the DNA TGTGCCAGCAGTTACCAGGGCTCCTACGAGCAGTACTTC.

The chain joins TRBV7-8 to TRBJ2-7; D possibly corresponds to TRBD1 (6 bases). Trimming cost V 3 bases and J 4 bases, with 16 bases left between them. Germline assignment: CDR1 SGHVS and CDR2 FQNEAQ. This CDR3 comprises 15 residues. For the CDR3, the DNA is TGTGCCAGCAGCTTGGTGCGAACAGGGATGTACGAGCAGTACTTC. This encodes CASSLVRTGMYEQYF.